The 31 T cell receptor beta chains presented below share a single source sample, sequenced in a study of cytomegalovirus exposure and HLA in healthy donors. Use of 60 Vbeta and 13 Jbeta primers characterized the PCR. Sequenced by immunoSEQ multiplex PCR; TCRdb stores in-frame clones only, minus some. The top ten hold almost 3% of the sample, which has over 100,000 clones, approximately 80% seen once. Sequenced material: PBMCs. The receptor set was obtained from a woman aged 18-30 years in good health and CMV-seropositive.

This clone was detected once. This rearrangement joins TRBV25-1 to TRBJ2-5; D gene unclear. The CDR3 contains 11 residues. V gave up 3 bases and J gave up 3 bases, with 2 bases separating them. Germline lookup yields CDR1 MGHDK and CDR2 SYGVNS. The CDR3 DNA reads as TGTGCCAGCAGTGATAAAGAGACCCAGTACTTC. This translates into CASSDKETQYF.

This chain uses TRBV5-1 with TRBJ1-1, with 7 nucleotides matching TRBD1. The germline gives CDR1 SGHRS, CDR2 YFSETQ. The ends lost 4 bases at V and 5 bases at J; junction bases unmatched: 8. The CDR3 contains 14 residues. The CDR3 region is CASSPGQLGTEAFF. In nucleotides, the CDR3 is TGCGCCAGCAGCCCGGGACAGTTGGGGACTGAAGCTTTCTTT.

Comment on this clone: Compared with germline, one end of the junction differs, possibly owing to a read error. This sequence joins TRBV4-1 and TRBJ1-1; maybe TRBD1 (5 bases). The germline CDR1 and CDR2 sequences are MGHRA and YSYEKL. The CDR3 loop spans 15 amino acids. The CDR3 protein is CANSQDSAGRDEAFF. The CDR3 DNA reads as TGCGCCAACAGCCAAGACAGCGCCGGGAGGGATGAAGCTTTCTTT.

This chain links TRBV27 with TRBJ2-5, with TRBD2 matching 13 bases. TRBJ2-7 explains the end of the DNA better; the J call may be wrong. This CDR3 has 15 amino acids. Per the germline V gene, CDR1 is MNHEY and CDR2 is SMNVEV (reference sequence). The CDR3 loop reads CASSRLAGGLYEQYF. The CDR3 bases are TGTGCCAGCAGTCGACTAGCGGGGGGACTTTACGAGCAGTACTTC.

V is TRBV28 and J is TRBJ1-4; the match to TRBD1 covers 7 bases. The CDR3 runs 16 residues. CDR1 and CDR2 from the germline V gene are MDHEN and SYDVKM. V gave up 4 bases and J gave up 3 bases; unmatched junction bases: 8. CDR3 residues: CASSSIRGPANEKLFF. In DNA, the CDR3 is TGTGCCAGCAGTTCAATTAGGGGGCCGGCTAATGAAAAACTGTTTTTT.

This clone appeared a single time. V gene TRBV10-3 combines with J gene TRBJ2-7, with D tentatively TRBD2 (6 bases). Trimming took 6 bases from V and 3 from J, leaving 15 bases between them. The CDR3 is 14 residues long. The V gene's germline CDR1 is ENHRY and CDR2 SYGVKD. The CDR3 bases are TGTGCCATCAGCCCGTCTTCCGGGGGCTACGAGCAGTACTTC. Translating gives CAISPSSGGYEQYF.

CDR3 protein: CAARGGSDYGYTF. As DNA, the CDR3 is TGCGCCGCCCGGGGAGGGTCCGACTATGGCTACACCTTC. The chain employs TRBV10-2 and TRBJ1-2; the D is unclear. Germline assignment: CDR1 WSHSY and CDR2 SAAADI. Trimming left V 11 bases short and J 3 bases short, with 16 bases between. The CDR3 has 13 amino acids.

The chain is built from TRBV5-1 and TRBJ2-5; D possibly corresponds to TRBD1 (6 bases). Germline values: CDR1 SGHRS, CDR2 YFSETQ. Trimming took 3 bases from V and 0 from J, leaving 12 bases between them. CDR3 length: 15 residues. The CDR3 sequence: CASSSGTGNQETQYF. CDR3 nucleotides: TGCGCCAGCAGCTCGGGAACAGGGAACCAAGAGACCCAGTACTTC.

This chain links TRBV2 with TRBJ2-7, with 8 bases fitting TRBD1. Germline loops: CDR1 SNHLY, CDR2 FYNNEI. The CDR3 extends over 13 amino acids. Germline trimming cut 6 bases from V and 6 bases from J; bases unmatched to any gene: 7. The CDR3 reads CASRSTGVSEQYF. DNA of the CDR3: TGTGCCAGCAGGTCGACAGGGGTCAGCGAGCAGTACTTC.

This clone was observed a single time. The chain is built from TRBV27 and TRBJ1-2, with D possibly TRBD1 on 6 matching bases. Trimming took off 4 bases at V and 2 bases at J, with 8 bases between the two ends. From germline, CDR1 is MNHEY and CDR2 SMNVEV (reference sequence). This CDR3 has 13 residues. The CDR3 DNA reads as TGTGCCAGCAGTTCTGGACAGAACTATGGCTACACCTTC. Translating it yields CASSSGQNYGYTF.

This chain links TRBV6-5 with TRBJ1-5, with D hard to call. The V gene lost 0 bases and the J gene lost 3 bases, with 6 bases spanning the gap. Germline V CDR1 and CDR2: MNHEY, SVGAGI. The CDR3 contains 14 residues. The CDR3 reads CASSYSATNQPQHF. CDR3 nucleotide sequence: TGTGCCAGCAGTTACTCGGCCACCAATCAGCCCCAGCATTTT.

The V and J genes are TRBV6-5 and TRBJ1-2; 9 bases match TRBD1. V was clipped by 6 bases and J by 4 bases; unmatched bases: 3. CDR3 length equals 13 residues. Germline lookup yields CDR1 MNHEY and CDR2 SVGAGI. DNA of the CDR3: TGTGCCAGCAGCCCGACAGGGGGCTATGGCTACACCTTC. Translation gives CASSPTGGYGYTF.

The V call is TRBV27, the J call TRBJ2-1; 9 nucleotides match TRBD1. With V trimmed by 6 bases and J by 2 bases, 5 bases remained unmatched. CDR3 length equals 15 residues. Germline loops: CDR1 MNHEY, CDR2 SMNVEV (reference sequence). The CDR3 spells CASRTGTGTYNEQFF. DNA for the CDR3: TGTGCCAGCAGGACCGGGACAGGGACCTACAATGAGCAGTTCTTC.

V is TRBV6-6 and J is TRBJ1-2; 7 bases are a match to TRBD1. The V gene end was trimmed by 9 bases and the J gene end by 5 bases; junction bases not matched to a gene: 6. The CDR3 sequence is 12 residues long. CDR1 MNHNY and CDR2 SVGAGI come from the germline V gene (reference sequence). The CDR3 loop reads CASTGARYGYTF. The DNA for the CDR3 is TGTGCCAGTACAGGGGCGCGGTATGGCTACACCTTC.

The chain is built from TRBV19 and TRBJ1-5, with 7 bases lining up with TRBD1. Germline V gene data show CDR1 as LNHDA and CDR2 as SQIVND (reference sequence). The CDR3 totals 15 residues. The trim removed 1 base at V and 5 bases at J, leaving 5 bases unmatched. CDR3 loop: CASSIAAGGYQPQHF. The DNA of the CDR3 is TGTGCCAGTAGTATAGCCGCAGGGGGGTATCAGCCCCAGCATTTT.

This clone appeared once. The chain has TRBV5-4 and TRBJ2-5; the match to TRBD2 covers 14 bases. The length of the CDR3 is 16 residues. Unmatched junction bases numbered 6, after V lost 4 bases and J lost 4 bases. Germline CDR1 is SGHNT and CDR2 is YYREEE (reference sequence). The CDR3 coding sequence is TGTGCCAGCAGCATCGGACTAGCGGGGGGCGGAGAGACCCAGTACTTC. Amino acid sequence: CASSIGLAGGGETQYF.

The J gene is TRBJ2-7, the V gene TRBV6-4, with 8 bases that match TRBD2. The CDR3 has 14 amino acids. The V gene's germline CDR1 is MRHNA and CDR2 SNTAGT. V dropped 6 bases and J dropped 6; count of bases not matched to a gene: 10. CDR3 nucleotide sequence: TGTGCCAGCAGCGATCCCACCGCGGGGGGCGAGCAGTACTTC. This encodes CASSDPTAGGEQYF.

The rearrangement links TRBV5-4 to TRBJ1-2; TRBD1 agrees at 8 bases. The CDR3 sequence is 16 residues long. Germline values: CDR1 SGHNT, CDR2 YYREEE (reference sequence). Trimming removed 0 bases from V and 4 bases from J; junction bases left unmatched: 8. The CDR3 DNA follows: TGTGCCAGCAGCTTGGCGCAGGGGGCGCTGGGCTATGGCTACACCTTC. Amino acid sequence: CASSLAQGALGYGYTF.

The V gene is TRBV14, the J gene TRBJ1-6, with 7 bases fitting TRBD1. The germline CDR1 and CDR2 sequences are SGHDN and FVKESK. Trimming cost V 2 bases and J 3 bases; bases outside gene matches: 4. CDR3 length equals 16 residues. CDR3 amino acids: CASSQLGGVYNSPLHF. The CDR3 region has the DNA TGTGCCAGCAGCCAACTAGGGGGCGTCTATAATTCACCCCTCCACTTT.

This chain connects TRBV4-2 to TRBJ2-3, with D possibly matching TRBD2 (6 bases). Trimming left V 6 bases short and J 6 bases short, with 13 bases between. There are 13 residues in the CDR3. Germline V CDR1 and CDR2: LGHNA, YNFKEQ. CDR3 residues: CASSPRRGDTQYF. DNA of the CDR3: TGTGCCAGCAGTCCTAGGCGGGGCGATACGCAGTATTTT.

This CDR3 is CASSVGTGGELFF. The CDR3 DNA follows: TGTGCCAGCAGCGTAGGTACCGGCGGGGAGCTGTTTTTT. The gene calls are TRBV9 and TRBJ2-2; D not resolved. Germline V lookup: CDR1 SGDLS, CDR2 YYNGEE. With 0 bases removed from V and 7 bases from J, the gap between germline ends came to 7 bases. The CDR3 is 13 amino acids.

The V and J genes are TRBV20-1 and TRBJ2-7; D is unresolved. Per the germline V gene, CDR1 is DFQATT and CDR2 is SNEGSKA (reference sequence). The CDR3 consists of 11 residues. V was shortened by 4 bases and J by 6 bases, with 10 bases between the two germline ends. The CDR3 sequence is CSAILRSEQYF. Written as DNA, the CDR3 is TGCAGTGCTATCCTGAGGTCCGAGCAGTACTTC.

The chain employs TRBV7-9 and TRBJ1-1, with D possibly TRBD1 on 6 matching bases. Trimming left V 4 bases short and J 2 bases short, with 14 bases between. CDR1 is SEHNR, CDR2 FQNEAQ, per germline (reference sequence). The CDR3 loop spans 15 amino acids. The CDR3 DNA sequence: TGTGCCAGCAGCTCCAGACAGGCCTCCAACACTGAAGCTTTCTTT. It encodes CASSSRQASNTEAFF.

The J gene is TRBJ2-5, the V gene TRBV4-1; 12 positions agree with TRBD2. The J segment lost 5 bases and the V segment lost 1 base, leaving 8 bases of the junction unmatched. This CDR3 is built from 17 residues. The germline V gene encodes CDR1 MGHRA and CDR2 YSYEKL. CDR3 protein: CASSQATSGGPRETQYF. CDR3 nucleotides: TGCGCCAGCAGCCAAGCGACTAGCGGGGGCCCCCGGGAGACCCAGTACTTC.

Turning to this clone: Compared with germline, one end of the junction differs, possibly owing to a read error. The chain combines TRBV7-9 with TRBJ2-7, with a weak D call TRBD1 (5 bases). CDR1 SEHNR and CDR2 FQNEAQ come from the germline V gene (reference sequence). The CDR3 consists of 14 residues. The CDR3 DNA reads as TGTTCCAGCAGCCAAACGCAGGGCTCCTACGAGCAGTACTTC. This encodes CSSSQTQGSYEQYF.

The genes are TRBV10-1 and TRBJ2-2, with D perhaps TRBD2 (6 bases). Per the germline V gene, CDR1 is WNHNN and CDR2 is SYGVQD (reference sequence). The CDR3 is 14 amino acids. Trimming shortened V by 6 bases and J by 2 bases, and 10 bases separated the two germline ends. CDR3 in DNA: TGCGCCAGCAGCCGGGAGTCAAACACCGGGGAGCTGTTTTTT. Its protein is CASSRESNTGELFF.

This sequence joins TRBV10-2 and TRBJ2-1; weak D call: TRBD1 (6 bases). Germline V gene sequence: CDR1 WSHSY, CDR2 SAAADI. Trimming removed 6 bases from V and 6 bases from J, with 12 bases in between. This CDR3 has 13 residues. The CDR3 region is CASRPGQFNEQFF. DNA of the CDR3: TGCGCCAGCAGACCCGGACAGTTCAATGAGCAGTTCTTC.

This clone was recorded a few times. This chain connects TRBV7-9 to TRBJ2-4; no firm D call. The CDR3 has 16 amino acids. Trimming removed 5 bases at V and 0 bases at J, with 14 bases between. Germline CDR1 is SEHNR and CDR2 is FQNEAQ (reference sequence). For the CDR3, the DNA is TGTGCCAGCAGCCCACCCCCCCGACTAGCCAAAAACATTCAGTACTTC. Amino acid sequence: CASSPPPRLAKNIQYF.

The V gene is TRBV6-5, the J gene TRBJ1-1, with unresolved D. CDR3 length: 11 amino acids. CDR1 and CDR2 (germline): MNHEY, SVGAGI. Trimming took 4 bases from V and 8 from J, leaving 8 bases between them. CDR3 region: CASSSAGEAFF. The CDR3 DNA reads as TGTGCCAGCAGTTCGGCGGGGGAAGCTTTCTTT.

The V call is TRBV28, the J call TRBJ1-5; 7 bases line up with TRBD1. Germline V gene data show CDR1 as MDHEN and CDR2 as SYDVKM. V shed 4 bases and J 7 bases; nucleotides not matched to a gene: 7. The CDR3 totals 14 residues. In DNA, the CDR3 is TGTGCCAGCAGTTCGAACAGGGGAGGACAGCCCCAGCATTTT. Residues: CASSSNRGGQPQHF.

The chain uses TRBV7-3 and TRBJ2-3, with 8 bases identical to TRBD1. This CDR3 is built from 16 residues. The junction had 8 bases not matched to a gene; V was cut back by 0 bases and J by 6 bases. CDR1 SGHTA and CDR2 FQGTGA come from the germline V gene. The CDR3 nucleotides read TGTGCCAGCAGCTTAACGATCCCTCGGGACAGGGATACGCAGTATTTT. The encoded protein is CASSLTIPRDRDTQYF.